This paragraph covers one TCR beta chain sequence. Its antigen is not identified. This sample was taken from a study of cytomegalovirus exposure and HLA in healthy donors. Trimming left V 3 bases short and J 3 bases short, with 12 bases between. The germline V gene encodes CDR1 MRHNA and CDR2 SNTAGT. This CDR3 is built from 15 residues. The study's findings and limits: Reports showed the classifier diagnosing cytomegalovirus status with high specificity and sensitivity.

The PCR made use of 60 Vbeta and 13 Jbeta primers. The method was immunoSEQ multiplex PCR; TCRdb's version includes in-frame clones alone and lacks a portion of them. This table holds about 67,000 clones, about 79% found once. The sequenced sample consisted of PBMCs. The TCR was taken from a man between 60 and 75 years old in good health and CMV-seropositive. The chain is built from TRBV6-4 and TRBJ1-3, with D uncertain. CDR3 sequence (DNA): TGTGCCAGCAGTGAGTCTGGAGGGTTTGGAAACACCATATATTTT. Its translation is CASSESGGFGNTIYF.